Described below is a single T cell receptor beta chain sequence and its context. Its cognate antigen is unknown. Reverse transcription used about 0.5 to 1 ug RNA and random hexamers. Amplification of TCR beta CDR3 across 54 Vbeta and 13 Jbeta was performed with immunoSEQ multiplex PCR. TCRdb passed the immunoSEQ multiplex PCR reads through MiXCR, listing each CDR3 protein once. The table has about 120,000 distinct CDR3 sequences, 90% to 95% seen once. The data are from a study of CD8 T cells in Susac syndrome. Study at large: Sequenced Susac syndrome patients included roughly six with active disease and under ten who were in remission. Study-level results: The study identified around sixteen and five Susac-specific public clones in total CD8+ and CD8+ TEMRA repertoires.

The CDR3 runs to 13 residues. The V gene's germline CDR1 is DFQATT and CDR2 SNEGSKA (reference sequence). V trimming: 5 bases; J trimming: 4 bases; junction bases outside the gene matches: 5. The receptor was derived from a human donor with Susac syndrome. V gene TRBV20-1 combines with J gene TRBJ1-1; TRBD1 matches 9 bases. Material for sequencing was CD8+ T cells from PBMCs. CDR3 nucleotides: TGCAGTGCTGGGACAGGGAGCTTCACTGAAGCTTTCTTT. Encoded protein: CSAGTGSFTEAFF.